Here is one TCR beta chain with its context. Its antigen is unidentified. Sequenced by immunoSEQ multiplex PCR; TCRdb stores in-frame clones only, minus some. This table holds approximately 130,000 clones, over 80% found once. These data belong to a study of T cell responses to AZD1222 COVID-19 vaccine. Study summary: Pooling covered second doses at about 4 or about 12 weeks.

Overall study results and limits: The donors showed a predominance of white British ancestry and of females, with possible underestimation of clonal diversity. Spike-wide coverage was observed for vaccine-associated CD4 TCRs, with dominant responses at 160-218 and 743-854.

V lost 0 bases to trimming and J lost 2 bases, with 8 bases between them. This CDR3 has 14 amino acids. CDR1 is SGHRS, CDR2 YFSETQ, per germline. This sequence originates from an adult in good health. This specimen consisted of peripheral blood, obtained on day 0 of AZD1222 vaccination. The J gene is TRBJ1-2, the V gene TRBV5-1, with D unclear. Here the CDR3 reads CASSLEGKNYGYTF. CDR3 in DNA: TGCGCCAGCAGCTTGGAAGGCAAGAACTATGGCTACACCTTC.